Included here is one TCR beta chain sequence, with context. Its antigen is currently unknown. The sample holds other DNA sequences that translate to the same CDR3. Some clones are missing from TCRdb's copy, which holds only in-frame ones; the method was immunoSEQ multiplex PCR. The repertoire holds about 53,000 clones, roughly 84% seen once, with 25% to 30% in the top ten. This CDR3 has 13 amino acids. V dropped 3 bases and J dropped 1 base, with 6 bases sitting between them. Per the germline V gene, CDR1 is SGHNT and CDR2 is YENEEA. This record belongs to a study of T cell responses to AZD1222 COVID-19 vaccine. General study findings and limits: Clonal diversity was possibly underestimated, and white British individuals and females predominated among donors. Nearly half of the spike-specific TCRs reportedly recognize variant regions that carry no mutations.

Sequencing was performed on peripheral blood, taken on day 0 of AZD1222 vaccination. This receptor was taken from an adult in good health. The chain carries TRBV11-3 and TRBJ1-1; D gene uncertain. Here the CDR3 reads CASSFSKNTEAFF. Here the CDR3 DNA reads TGTGCCAGCAGCTTTAGTAAGAACACTGAAGCTTTCTTT.